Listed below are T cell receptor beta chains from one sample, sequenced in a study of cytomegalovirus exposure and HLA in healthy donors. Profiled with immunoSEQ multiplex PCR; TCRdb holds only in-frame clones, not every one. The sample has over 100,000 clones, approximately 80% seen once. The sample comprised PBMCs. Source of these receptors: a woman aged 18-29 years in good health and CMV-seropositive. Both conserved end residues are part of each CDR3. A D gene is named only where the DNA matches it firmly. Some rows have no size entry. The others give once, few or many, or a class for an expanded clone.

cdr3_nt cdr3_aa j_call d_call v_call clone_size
TGTGCCTGGAGTGTAGGTTTTAAGGGGGCCGTATATCAGCCCCAGCATTTT CAWSVGFKGAVYQPQHF TRBJ1-5 TRBD1 TRBV30 NA
TGTGCCAGCAGTCTTCTGGGGACTAGCACTTACAATGAGCAGTTCTTC CASSLLGTSTYNEQFF TRBJ2-1 TRBD2 TRBV28 NA
TGTGCCAGCAGCCGAGACTCGAATGAGCAGTTCTTC CASSRDSNEQFF TRBJ2-1 NA TRBV27 NA
TGTGCCAGCAGCTTGGAGGGACTAGCCGATGAGCAGTTCTTC CASSLEGLADEQFF TRBJ2-1 TRBD2 TRBV5-4 once
TGTGCCAGCAGTGACGGCGGGGCCTTGGGAGCTTTCTTT CASSDGGALGAFF TRBJ1-1 NA TRBV25-1 few
TGTGCCAGCAGTGGACAGCTGAACACCGGGGAGCTGTTTTTT CASSGQLNTGELFF TRBJ2-2 NA TRBV6-5 NA
TGCAGCGTTGCTGCGGGGACAGATACGCAGTATTTT CSVAAGTDTQYF TRBJ2-3 NA TRBV29-1 NA
TGTGCCAGCAGTACAGGGTCAGGTAATTCACCCCTCCACTTT CASSTGSGNSPLHF TRBJ1-6 NA TRBV6-1 NA
TGTGCCAGCAGCTCCTTGGTAGCGGGGCATCCGAACACCGGGGAGCTGTTTTTT CASSSLVAGHPNTGELFF TRBJ2-2 TRBD2 TRBV7-6 NA
TGTGCCAGTAGTATGGAGGGACAGGGCAGGGCCGGGGGGCTGTTTTTT CASSMEGQGRAGGLFF TRBJ2-2 TRBD1 TRBV19 NA
TGTGCCAGTGCAGGGGTTAATCAGCCCCAGCATTTT CASAGVNQPQHF TRBJ1-5 NA TRBV27 few
TGTGCCAGCACCACACAGGGGTACAATGAGCAGTTCTTC CASTTQGYNEQFF TRBJ2-1 TRBD1 TRBV7-6 few
TGTTCCGGACGCAGCGGGGGCACTGAAGCTTTCTTT CSGRSGGTEAFF TRBJ1-1 NA TRBV7-9 NA
TGTGCCAGCAGCGGTCACAGGGGTTCCCAGGTGGGCTACACCTTC CASSGHRGSQVGYTF TRBJ1-2 NA TRBV21-1 NA
TGCGCCAGCAGCTTACTCGGCAGGGGACAGGGAGCCTACGAGCAGTACTTC CASSLLGRGQGAYEQYF TRBJ2-7 TRBD1 TRBV5-1 NA
TGTGCCAGCACCTCTCCGGGCACTAGCCCCTACGAGCAGTACTTC CASTSPGTSPYEQYF TRBJ2-7 NA TRBV6-6 NA
TGTGCCAGCAGCTTAAACGGCGCGAGGACCTTC CASSLNGARTF TRBJ1-2 NA TRBV7-3 NA
TGTGCCAGTAGTATAGAGTTGGGAGCTCTGAACACCGGGGAGCTGTTTTTT CASSIELGALNTGELFF TRBJ2-2 NA TRBV19 NA
TGTGCCAGCAGTACCGGGATAGGCACCGGGGAGCTGTTTTTT CASSTGIGTGELFF TRBJ2-2 NA TRBV6-8 NA
TGTGCCAGCAGCCCGCTAAGCGTGGGTACAGATACGCAGTATTTT CASSPLSVGTDTQYF TRBJ2-3 NA TRBV7-7 NA
TGCGCCAGCAGCTTGGTTTCAGGGGGCAACGAGCAGTACTTC CASSLVSGGNEQYF TRBJ2-7 TRBD1 TRBV5-1 NA
TGTGCCAGCAGCCCAGCAGGGCCCTACACCGGGGAGCTGTTTTTT CASSPAGPYTGELFF TRBJ2-2 NA TRBV11-2 few
TGTGCCAGCAGCTTGGCCGGGCAGGGGGCTCCTGAAGCTTTCTTT CASSLAGQGAPEAFF TRBJ1-1 TRBD1 TRBV5-4 once
TGTGCCAGCACCAGGGACAGGATGTACTACGAGCAGTACTTC CASTRDRMYYEQYF TRBJ2-7 TRBD1 TRBV28 once
TGTGCCAGCAGTGATGTCGAGGGGGGGTCGTACGAGCAGTACTTC CASSDVEGGSYEQYF TRBJ2-7 NA TRBV2 NA
TGCGCCAGCAGCTCTCAAAGGGGATTCACCGGGGAGCTGTTTTTT CASSSQRGFTGELFF TRBJ2-2 NA TRBV5-1 NA
TGTGCCAGCAGCTTACGGGACAGGGACTACGAGCAGTACTTC CASSLRDRDYEQYF TRBJ2-7 TRBD1 TRBV7-6 NA
TGCGCCAGCAGCTATGGGGGGGACACTGAAGCTTTCTTT CASSYGGDTEAFF TRBJ1-1 NA TRBV5-1 NA
TGTGCCAGCAGCCGGACAGTCCAAGAGACCCAGTACTTC CASSRTVQETQYF TRBJ2-5 NA TRBV7-3 NA
TGTGCCAGCAGCGCTACCAGCGGAACTGACGAGCAGTACTTC CASSATSGTDEQYF TRBJ2-7 NA TRBV7-9 NA
TGTGCCAGCAGTGTGCGGGTGGGGGGGGACCCGTACCAAGAGACCCAGTACTTC CASSVRVGGDPYQETQYF TRBJ2-5 TRBD2 TRBV6-1 NA
TGTGCCAGCAGCCCTGGCGAGGCGGGACCGACCCAAGAGACCCAGTACTTC CASSPGEAGPTQETQYF TRBJ2-5 NA TRBV21-1 NA
TGTGCCAGCAGCGTGGCGGGACAGGGTGGCTATGGCTACACCTTC CASSVAGQGGYGYTF TRBJ1-2 TRBD1 TRBV2 NA
TGTGCCAGCAGCTCCCTAGCGGGGAAGAAAGAGACCCAGTACTTC CASSSLAGKKETQYF TRBJ2-5 TRBD2 TRBV11-1 NA
TGTGCCAGCAGGCCGGGGGAAAACACCGGGGAGCTGTTTTTT CASRPGENTGELFF TRBJ2-2 NA TRBV2 NA
TGCGCCAGCAGCTTGGCAGTCCCCCCCTACGAGCAGTACTTC CASSLAVPPYEQYF TRBJ2-7 NA TRBV5-1 once
TGTGCCAGTAGTATTTCCTTCAACTATGGCTACACCTTC CASSISFNYGYTF TRBJ1-2 NA TRBV19 once
TGTGCCAGCAGCTTAGGGCCAGGGGCTGAAGCTTTCTTT CASSLGPGAEAFF TRBJ1-1 NA TRBV11-2 NA
TGTGCCAGCAGCTTAGATGAGGGCGGGGGGGCAACCGGGGAGCTGTTTTTT CASSLDEGGGATGELFF TRBJ2-2 TRBD2 TRBV11-2 once
TGTGCCAGCAGCCCAGGGACTAGCGGGGGGGCGAGGACCGGGGAGCTGTTTTTT CASSPGTSGGARTGELFF TRBJ2-2 TRBD2 TRBV5-4 NA
TGTGCCAGCAGCCCCCTATCGGGGTCCGTGTCACCCCTCCACTTT CASSPLSGSVSPLHF TRBJ1-6 NA TRBV11-2 NA
TGCAGCGTCCAGTTCCCGGATACGCAGTATTTT CSVQFPDTQYF TRBJ2-3 NA TRBV29-1 NA
TGTGCCAGCAGTTTAAGGGGTGACAACACTGAAGCTTTCTTT CASSLRGDNTEAFF TRBJ1-1 NA TRBV27 NA
TGTGCCAGCTCGCAGACAGGAAACGAGCAGTACTTC CASSQTGNEQYF TRBJ2-7 NA TRBV18 once
TGTGCCAGCAGCTCAAACCGGGACAGGGCCTACAATGAGCAGTTCTTC CASSSNRDRAYNEQFF TRBJ2-1 TRBD1 TRBV7-9 NA
TGTGCCAGCTCCCTGGGACAGGGGGCCGATCAGCCCCAGCATTTT CASSLGQGADQPQHF TRBJ1-5 TRBD1 TRBV18 NA
TGTGCCAGCAGCCGTTGGGACAGGGATGAAAAACTGTTTTTT CASSRWDRDEKLFF TRBJ1-4 TRBD1 TRBV5-4 NA
TGTGCCAGCAGCGGGACAGGGGGACTGGTCGAGCAGTACTTC CASSGTGGLVEQYF TRBJ2-7 TRBD1 TRBV5-6 NA
TGTGCTAGTGGTTTGGGTGGGACACCCGGGAGCACAGATACGCAGTATTTT CASGLGGTPGSTDTQYF TRBJ2-3 NA TRBV12-5 NA
TGTGCCAGCAGGGAAGGGGTTAGTGGTAACTATGGCTACACCTTC CASREGVSGNYGYTF TRBJ1-2 NA TRBV28 NA
TGTGCCAGCTCACCTGTCGGACAGGCTTACAATGAGCAGTTCTTC CASSPVGQAYNEQFF TRBJ2-1 TRBD1 TRBV18 NA
TGCAGCGTTGAGGGCCAGGGCACAGATACGCAGTATTTT CSVEGQGTDTQYF TRBJ2-3 NA TRBV29-1 NA